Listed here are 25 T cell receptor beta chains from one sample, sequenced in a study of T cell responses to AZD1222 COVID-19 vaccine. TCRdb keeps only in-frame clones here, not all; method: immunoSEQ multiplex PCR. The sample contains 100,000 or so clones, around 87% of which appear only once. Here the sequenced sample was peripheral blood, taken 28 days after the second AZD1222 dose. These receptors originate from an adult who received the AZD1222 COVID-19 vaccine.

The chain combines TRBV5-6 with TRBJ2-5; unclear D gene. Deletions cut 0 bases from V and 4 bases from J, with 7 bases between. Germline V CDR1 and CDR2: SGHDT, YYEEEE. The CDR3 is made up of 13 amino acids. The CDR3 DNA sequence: TGTGCCAGCAGCTTGGGTCTCCGAGAGACCCAGTACTTC. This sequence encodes CASSLGLRETQYF.

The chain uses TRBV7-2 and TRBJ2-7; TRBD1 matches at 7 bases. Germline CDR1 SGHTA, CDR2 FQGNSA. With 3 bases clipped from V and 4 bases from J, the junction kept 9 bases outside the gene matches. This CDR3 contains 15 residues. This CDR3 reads CASSFQTGLGYEQYF. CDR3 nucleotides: TGTGCCAGCAGCTTCCAGACAGGGCTGGGATACGAGCAGTACTTC.

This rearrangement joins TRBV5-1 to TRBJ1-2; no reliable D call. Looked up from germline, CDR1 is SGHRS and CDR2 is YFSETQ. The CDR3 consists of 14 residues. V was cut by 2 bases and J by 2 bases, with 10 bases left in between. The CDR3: CASSLGGMNYGYTF. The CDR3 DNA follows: TGCGCCAGCAGCTTAGGAGGGATGAACTATGGCTACACCTTC.

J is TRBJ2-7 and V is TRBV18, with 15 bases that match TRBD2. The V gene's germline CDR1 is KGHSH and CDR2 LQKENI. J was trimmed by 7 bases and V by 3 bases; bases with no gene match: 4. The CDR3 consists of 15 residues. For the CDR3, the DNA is TGTGCCAGCTCACCCCGGACTAGCGGGGGGGATGAGCAGTACTTC. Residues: CASSPRTSGGDEQYF.

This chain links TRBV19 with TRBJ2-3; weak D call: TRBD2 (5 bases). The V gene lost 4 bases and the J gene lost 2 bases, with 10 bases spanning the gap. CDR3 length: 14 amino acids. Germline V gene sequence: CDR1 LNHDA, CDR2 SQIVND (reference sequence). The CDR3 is CASSKSGSTDTQYF. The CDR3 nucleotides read TGTGCCAGTAGTAAAAGCGGTTCCACAGATACGCAGTATTTT.

DNA of the CDR3: TGTGCCACCAGTGATTCACGGGACTCAGGCGAAAAACTGTTTTTT. It is translated as CATSDSRDSGEKLFF. The V gene is TRBV24-1, the J gene TRBJ1-4; D perhaps matches TRBD1 (5 bases). Germline V gives CDR1 KGHDR, CDR2 SFDVKD. The CDR3 length is 15 residues. Trimming pared 2 bases from V and 8 bases from J, leaving 14 bases between.

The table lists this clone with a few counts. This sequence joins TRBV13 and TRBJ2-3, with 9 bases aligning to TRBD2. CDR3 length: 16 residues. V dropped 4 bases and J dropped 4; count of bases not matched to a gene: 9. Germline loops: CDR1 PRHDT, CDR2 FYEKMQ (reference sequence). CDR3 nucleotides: TGTGCCAGCAGCTCTGTGGGAAGCGGGGGGCCAGATACGCAGTATTTT. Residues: CASSSVGSGGPDTQYF.

The CDR3 DNA sequence: TGTGCCAGCAGCACCTGGGACACTTACAAAAACATTCAGTACTTC. Translating gives CASSTWDTYKNIQYF. V is TRBV5-8 and J is TRBJ2-4; possibly TRBD1 for D (6 bases). The CDR3 is 15 amino acids. The V end lost 4 bases, the J end lost 3 bases, and 14 bases lay between the germline ends. Germline-derived CDR1 and CDR2 are SGHTS and YDEGEE.

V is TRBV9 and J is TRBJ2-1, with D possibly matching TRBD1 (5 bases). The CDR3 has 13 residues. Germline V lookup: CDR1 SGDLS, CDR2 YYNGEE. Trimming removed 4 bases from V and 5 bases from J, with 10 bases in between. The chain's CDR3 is CASSPGQHNEQFF. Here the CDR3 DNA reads TGTGCCAGCAGCCCCGGACAACACAATGAGCAGTTCTTC.

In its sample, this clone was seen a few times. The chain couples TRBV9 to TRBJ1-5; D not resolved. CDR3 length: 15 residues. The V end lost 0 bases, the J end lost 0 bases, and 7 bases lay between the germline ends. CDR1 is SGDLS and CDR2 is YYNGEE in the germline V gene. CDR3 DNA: TGTGCCAGCAGCGTAGAATCCGGTAGCAATCAGCCCCAGCATTTT. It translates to CASSVESGSNQPQHF. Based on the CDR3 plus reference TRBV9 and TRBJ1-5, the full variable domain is DSGVTQTPKHLITATGQRVTLRCSPRSGDLSVYWYQQSLDQGLQFLIQYYNGEERAKGNILERFSAQQFPDLHSELNLSSLELGDSALYFCASSVESGSNQPQHFGDGTRLSIL.

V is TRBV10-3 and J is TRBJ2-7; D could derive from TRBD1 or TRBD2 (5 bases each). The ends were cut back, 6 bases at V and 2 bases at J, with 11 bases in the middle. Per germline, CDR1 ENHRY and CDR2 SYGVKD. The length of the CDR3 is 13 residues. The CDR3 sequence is CAIRGPGPYEQYF. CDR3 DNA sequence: TGTGCCATCAGGGGACCGGGCCCCTACGAGCAGTACTTC.

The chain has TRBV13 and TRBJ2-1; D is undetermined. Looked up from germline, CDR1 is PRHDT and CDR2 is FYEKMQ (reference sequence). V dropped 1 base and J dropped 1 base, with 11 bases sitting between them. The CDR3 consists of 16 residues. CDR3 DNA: TGTGCCAGCAGCTTAGCCCTCGATCGATCCTACAATGAGCAGTTCTTC. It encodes CASSLALDRSYNEQFF. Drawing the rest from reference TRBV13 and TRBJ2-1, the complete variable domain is AAGVIQSPRHLIKEKRETATLKCYPIPRHDTVYWYQQGPGQDPQFLISFYEKMQSDKGSIPDRFSAQQFSDYHSELNMSSLELGDSALYFCASSLALDRSYNEQFFGPGTRLTVL.

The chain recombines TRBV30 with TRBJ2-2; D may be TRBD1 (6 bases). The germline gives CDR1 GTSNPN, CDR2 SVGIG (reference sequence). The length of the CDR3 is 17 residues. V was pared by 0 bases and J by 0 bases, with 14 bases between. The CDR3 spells CAWSVLGGTTNTGELFF. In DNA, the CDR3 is TGTGCCTGGAGTGTACTAGGTGGGACAACGAACACCGGGGAGCTGTTTTTT.

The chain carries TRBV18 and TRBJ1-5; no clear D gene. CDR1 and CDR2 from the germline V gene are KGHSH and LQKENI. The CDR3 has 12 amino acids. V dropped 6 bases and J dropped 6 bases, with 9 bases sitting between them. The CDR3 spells CASSMGGQPQHF. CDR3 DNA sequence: TGTGCCAGCTCTATGGGAGGTCAGCCCCAGCATTTT.

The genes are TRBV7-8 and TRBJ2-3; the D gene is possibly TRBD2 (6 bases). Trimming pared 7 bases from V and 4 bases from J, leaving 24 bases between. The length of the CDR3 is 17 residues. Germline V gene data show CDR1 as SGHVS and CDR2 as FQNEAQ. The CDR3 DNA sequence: TGTGCCAGCACCCCCCCCTCGGGGCTCGGGAGATCAGATACGCAGTATTTT. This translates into CASTPPSGLGRSDTQYF. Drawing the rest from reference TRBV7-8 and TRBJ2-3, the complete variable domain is GAGVSQSPRYKVAKRGQDVALRCDPISGHVSLFWYQQALGQGPEFLTYFQNEAQLDKSGLPSDRFFAERPEGSVSTLKIQRTQQEDSAVYLCASTPPSGLGRSDTQYFGPGTRLTVL.

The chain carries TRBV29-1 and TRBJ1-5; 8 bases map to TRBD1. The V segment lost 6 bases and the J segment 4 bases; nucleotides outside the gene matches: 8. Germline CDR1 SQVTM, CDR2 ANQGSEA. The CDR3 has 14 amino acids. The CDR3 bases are TGCAGCGTGAGCGACAGGGGACGTAATCAGCCCCAGCATTTT. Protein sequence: CSVSDRGRNQPQHF. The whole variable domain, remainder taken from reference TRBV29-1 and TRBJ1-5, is SAVISQKPSRDICQRGTSLTIQCQVDSQVTMMFWYRQQPGQSLTLIATANQGSEATYESGFVIDKFPISRPNLTFSTLTVSNMSPEDSSIYLCSVSDRGRNQPQHFGDGTRLSIL.

The CDR3 bases are TGTGCCAGCAGCCAAAGAACGGGACAGGGCGTCAAAAACGGTGTGTACTTC. Protein: CASSQRTGQGVKNGVYF. This chain uses TRBV3-1 (or the pseudogene TRBV3-2) with TRBJ2-4; 9 bases map to TRBD1. Germline V gene data show CDR1 as LGHDT and CDR2 as YNNKEL (reference sequence). The CDR3 has 17 residues. With 2 bases clipped from V and 15 bases from J, the junction kept 20 bases outside the gene matches.

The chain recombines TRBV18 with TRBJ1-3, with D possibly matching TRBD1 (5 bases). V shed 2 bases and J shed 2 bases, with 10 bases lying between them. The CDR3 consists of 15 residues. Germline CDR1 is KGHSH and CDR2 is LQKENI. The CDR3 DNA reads TGTGCCAGCTCACCATTAGGGGCGCCTGGAAACACCATATATTTT. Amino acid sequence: CASSPLGAPGNTIYF.

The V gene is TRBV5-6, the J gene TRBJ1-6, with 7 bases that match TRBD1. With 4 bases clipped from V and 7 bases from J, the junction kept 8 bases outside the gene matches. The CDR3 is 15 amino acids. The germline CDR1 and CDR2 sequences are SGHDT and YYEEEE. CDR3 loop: CASSRRQGWNSPLHF. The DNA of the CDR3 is TGTGCCAGCAGCAGAAGACAGGGTTGGAATTCACCCCTCCACTTT.

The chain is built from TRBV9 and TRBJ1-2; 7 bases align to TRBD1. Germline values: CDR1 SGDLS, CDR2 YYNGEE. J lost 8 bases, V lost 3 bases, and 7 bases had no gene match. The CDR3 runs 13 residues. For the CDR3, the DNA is TGTGCCAGCAGCGCCCAAACAGGGGACGGCTACACCTTC. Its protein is CASSAQTGDGYTF.

For the CDR3, the DNA is TGCGCCAGCAGCTTGGGCGGGAGGGGTGAAAAACTGTTTTTT. It specifies CASSLGGRGEKLFF. This chain connects TRBV5-1 to TRBJ1-4; D possibly corresponds to TRBD1 (5 bases). The CDR3 is 14 residues long. Trimming cost V 0 bases and J 7 bases, with 10 bases left between them. CDR1 is SGHRS and CDR2 is YFSETQ in the germline V gene.

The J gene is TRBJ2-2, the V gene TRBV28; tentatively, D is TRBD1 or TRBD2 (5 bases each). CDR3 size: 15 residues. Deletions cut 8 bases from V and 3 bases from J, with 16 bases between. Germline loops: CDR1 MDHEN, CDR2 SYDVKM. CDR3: CASGSRGWDTGELFF. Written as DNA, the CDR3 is TGTGCCAGCGGCTCGAGGGGTTGGGACACCGGGGAGCTGTTTTTT.

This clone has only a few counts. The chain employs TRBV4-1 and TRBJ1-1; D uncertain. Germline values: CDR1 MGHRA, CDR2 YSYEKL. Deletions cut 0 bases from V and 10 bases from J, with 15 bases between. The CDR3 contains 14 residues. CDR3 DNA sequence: TGCGCCAGCAGCCAAGATCTGGGTGGTCGCGGAGCTTTCTTT. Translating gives CASSQDLGGRGAFF.

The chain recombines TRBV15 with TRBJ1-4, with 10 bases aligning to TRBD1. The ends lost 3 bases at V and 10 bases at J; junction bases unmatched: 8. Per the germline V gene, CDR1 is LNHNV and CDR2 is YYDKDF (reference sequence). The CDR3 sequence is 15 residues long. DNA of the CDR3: TGTGCCACCAGCAGGGGGGGGACAGGGGAAGGAAAACTGTTTTTT. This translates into CATSRGGTGEGKLFF.

Here the CDR3 DNA reads TGTGCCAGCTCACCGGCCGTCAGGGTTGCCACCGGGGAGCTGTTTTTT. It specifies CASSPAVRVATGELFF. This chain connects TRBV18 to TRBJ2-2; weak D call: TRBD1 (5 bases). V was trimmed by 3 bases and J by 4 bases, leaving 15 bases between them. The CDR3 is made up of 16 amino acids. Germline V gene sequence: CDR1 KGHSH, CDR2 LQKENI.